A selection of T cell receptor beta chains follows, all from one sample in a study of read filtering for tumor transcriptome and immune sequencing. TCRdb re-called the reads with MiXCR, one entry per CDR3 protein. The profile shows 35,000 to 50,000 distinct CDR3 sequences, about 20% of them singletons. Specimen: a population of CD138-negative cells sorted from bone marrow. The receptors were sampled from a donor at least 40 years old with multiple myeloma. CDR3s include the opening cysteine and the closing phenylalanine or tryptophan. Each record gives: D gene, clone size, V gene, J gene, CDR3 length, CDR3 protein, CDR3 DNA. The D gene is left open where the match is weak. Size is omitted from some rows. Given values are once, few, many or a class for expanded clones.

>NA|few|TRBV6-2/TRBV6-3|TRBJ1-5|12
CASKDSNQPQHF
TGTGCCAGCAAGGACAGCAATCAGCCCCAGCATTTT
>TRBD2|many|TRBV20-1|TRBJ2-5|16
CSAREEEGGFSETQYF
TGCAGTGCTAGGGAGGAGGAGGGAGGGTTCTCAGAGACCCAGTACTTC
>NA|many|TRBV18|TRBJ2-7|16
CASSNKEMRRLDEQYF
TGTGCCAGCTCGAATAAGGAGATGCGGAGACTTGACGAGCAGTACTTC
>NA|NA|TRBV11-2|TRBJ2-5|16
CASSPSPGSLVETQYF
TGTGCCAGCAGTCCCTCCCCGGGGTCTCTAGTTGAGACCCAGTACTTC
>TRBD1|many|TRBV29-1|TRBJ2-7|13
CSVLPQGAYEQYF
TGCAGCGTTCTCCCTCAGGGGGCCTACGAGCAGTACTTC
>TRBD2|many|TRBV7-6|TRBJ2-7|15
CASSYTSGRAHEQYF
TGTGCCAGCAGCTATACTAGCGGGAGGGCTCACGAGCAGTACTTC
>NA|many|TRBV18|TRBJ1-1|13
CASSPQGSTEAFF
TGTGCCAGCTCACCACAGGGGAGCACTGAAGCTTTCTTT
>NA|many|TRBV6-5|TRBJ2-1|14
CASSFTRVFNEQFF
TGTGCCAGCAGCTTTACCCGGGTATTCAATGAGCAGTTCTTC
>NA|NA|TRBV28|TRBJ2-5|17
CASSLPRRNLRWGTQYF
TGTGCCAGCAGTTTGCCCAGGAGGAACCTCAGGTGGGGGACCCAGTACTTC
>TRBD2|many|TRBV7-2|TRBJ2-7|15
CASSFPSGRDYEQYF
TGTGCCAGCAGCTTCCCTAGCGGGAGAGACTACGAGCAGTACTTC
>NA|many|TRBV3-1|TRBJ2-3|15
CASSQVPGGTDTQYF
TGTGCCAGCAGCCAAGTGCCGGGAGGCACAGATACGCAGTATTTT
>TRBD2|many|TRBV18|TRBJ2-7|16
CASSPLRGLAGYEQYF
TGTGCCAGCTCACCACTGCGAGGACTAGCGGGCTACGAGCAGTACTTC
>TRBD2|many|TRBV28|TRBJ2-5|17
CASSLLHERGPRETQYF
TGTGCCAGCAGTTTGCTCCACGAGCGGGGCCCTAGGGAGACCCAGTACTTC
>NA|many|TRBV20-1|TRBJ1-5|13
CSARARAGQPQHF
TGCAGTGCTAGAGCCAGGGCGGGTCAGCCCCAGCATTTT
>TRBD2|many|TRBV29-1|TRBJ2-3|13
CSVTLAGTDTQYF
TGCAGCGTCACACTAGCGGGTACAGATACGCAGTATTTT
>TRBD2|many|TRBV7-9|TRBJ2-2|14
CASSSTSGTGELFF
TGTGCCAGCAGCTCGACTAGCGGCACCGGGGAGCTGTTTTTT
>TRBD2|NA|TRBV5-1|TRBJ2-7|16
CASSLDSPGLAYEQYF
TGCGCCAGCAGCTTGGATTCCCCGGGACTAGCCTACGAGCAGTACTTC
>NA|many|TRBV20-1|TRBJ1-5|12
CSARVGVQPQHF
TGCAGTGCTAGAGTTGGGGTGCAGCCCCAGCATTTT
>NA|NA|TRBV19|TRBJ1-5|14
CASSPLLGNQPQRF
TGTGCCAGTAGTCCCCTCTTGGGCAATCAGCCCCAGCGTTTT
>NA|NA|TRBV2|TRBJ1-6|16
CASRQALGIYNSPLHF
TGTGCCAGCAGGCAGGCCTTGGGAATTTATAATTCACCCCTCCACTTT
>NA|many|TRBV7-9|TRBJ1-1|12
CASSTRGTEAFF
TGTGCCAGCAGCACAAGGGGCACTGAAGCTTTCTTT
>NA|NA|TRBV19|TRBJ1-5|15
CASSITGAGNQPQHF
TGTGCCAGTAGTATTACCGGGGCCGGCAATCAGCCCCAGCATTTT
>NA|many|TRBV7-9|TRBJ2-1|14
CASSERGSVDEQFF
TGTGCCAGCAGCGAAAGGGGGTCGGTGGACGAGCAGTTCTTC
>TRBD1|many|TRBV28|TRBJ1-1|14
CASTENRGGTEAFF
TGTGCCAGCACCGAAAACAGGGGCGGGACTGAAGCTTTCTTT
>TRBD2|many|TRBV5-4|TRBJ2-2|16
CASSKGTSGNTGELFF
TGTGCCAGCAGCAAAGGGACTAGCGGGAACACCGGGGAGCTGTTTTTT
>TRBD2|NA|TRBV3-1|TRBJ2-1|16
CASSYSGRVSYNERFF
TGTGCCAGCAGCTATAGCGGGAGGGTCTCCTACAATGAGCGGTTCTTT
>TRBD1|many|TRBV5-1|TRBJ1-1|17
CASSLAAGGHMNTEAFF
TGTGCCAGCAGCTTGGCGGCAGGGGGACACATGAACACTGAAGCTTTCTTT
>TRBD1|many|TRBV29-1|TRBJ2-7|15
CSVEDSGTGGYEQYF
TGCAGCGTTGAAGACTCCGGGACAGGGGGATACGAGCAGTACTTC
>TRBD2|many|TRBV7-2|TRBJ2-1|14
CASSLGREVDEQFF
TGTGCCAGCAGCTTAGGGCGGGAGGTTGATGAGCAGTTCTTC
>NA|many|TRBV7-9|TRBJ2-5|13
CASSFSESETQYF
TGTGCCAGCAGCTTCAGCGAGTCAGAGACCCAGTACTTC
>NA|few|TRBV18|TRBJ2-2|16
CASSPYRDANTGELFF
TGTGCCAGCTCACCCTACAGGGACGCGAACACCGGGGAGCTGTTTTTT
>TRBD2|many|TRBV7-6|TRBJ2-5|15
CASSLSASGGRTQYF
TGTGCCAGCAGCTTATCGGCTAGCGGGGGCCGGACCCAGTACTTC